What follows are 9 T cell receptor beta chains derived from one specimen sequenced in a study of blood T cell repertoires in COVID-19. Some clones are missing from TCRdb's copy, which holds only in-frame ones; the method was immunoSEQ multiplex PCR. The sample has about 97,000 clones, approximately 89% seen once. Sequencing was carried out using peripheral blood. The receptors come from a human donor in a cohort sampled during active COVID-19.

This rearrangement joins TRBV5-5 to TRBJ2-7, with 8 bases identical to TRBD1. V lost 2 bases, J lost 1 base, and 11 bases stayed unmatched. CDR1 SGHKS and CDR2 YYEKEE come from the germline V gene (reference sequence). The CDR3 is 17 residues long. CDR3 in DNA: TGTGCCAGCAGCTTCAAGGTAAGGAGACAGGGGTCCTACGAGCAGTACTTC. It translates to CASSFKVRRQGSYEQYF. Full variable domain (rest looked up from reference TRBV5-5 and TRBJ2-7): DAGVTQSPTHLIKTRGQQVTLRCSPISGHKSVSWYQQVLGQGPQFIFQYYEKEERGRGNFPDRFSARQFPNYSSELNVNALLLGDSALYLCASSFKVRRQGSYEQYFGPGTRLTVT.

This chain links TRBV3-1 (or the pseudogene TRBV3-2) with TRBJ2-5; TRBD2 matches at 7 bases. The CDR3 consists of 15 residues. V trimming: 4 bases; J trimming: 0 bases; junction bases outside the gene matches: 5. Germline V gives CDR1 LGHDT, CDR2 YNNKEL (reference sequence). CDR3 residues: CASSLGLPYQETQYF. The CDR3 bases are TGTGCCAGCAGCCTGGGACTACCGTACCAAGAGACCCAGTACTTC.

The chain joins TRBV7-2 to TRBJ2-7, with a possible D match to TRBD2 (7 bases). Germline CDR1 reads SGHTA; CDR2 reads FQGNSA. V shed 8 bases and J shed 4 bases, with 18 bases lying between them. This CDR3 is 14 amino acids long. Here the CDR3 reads CASAPSGGGYEQYF. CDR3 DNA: TGTGCCAGCGCCCCATCGGGGGGCGGGTACGAGCAGTACTTC.

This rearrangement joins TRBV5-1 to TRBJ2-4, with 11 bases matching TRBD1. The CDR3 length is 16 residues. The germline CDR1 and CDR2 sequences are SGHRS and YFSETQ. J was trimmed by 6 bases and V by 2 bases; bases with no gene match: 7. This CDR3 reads CASSFGQGAVGNIQYF. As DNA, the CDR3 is TGCGCCAGCAGCTTTGGACAGGGGGCGGTTGGAAACATTCAGTACTTC.

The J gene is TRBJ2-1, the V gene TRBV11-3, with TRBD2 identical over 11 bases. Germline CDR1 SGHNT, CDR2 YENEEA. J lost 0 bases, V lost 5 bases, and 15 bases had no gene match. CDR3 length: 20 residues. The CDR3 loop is CASSHRGGTSGLSSYNEQFF. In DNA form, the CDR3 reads TGTGCCAGCAGCCATAGGGGTGGGACTAGCGGTCTGAGCTCCTACAATGAGCAGTTCTTC.

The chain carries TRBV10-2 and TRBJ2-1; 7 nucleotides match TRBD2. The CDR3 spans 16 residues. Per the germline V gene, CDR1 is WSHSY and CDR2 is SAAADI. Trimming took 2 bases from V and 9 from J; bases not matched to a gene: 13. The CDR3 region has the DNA TGCGCCAGCAGTGAGGCGGCGGGAGCCCAACCTGGTGAGCAGTTCTTC. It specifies CASSEAAGAQPGEQFF.

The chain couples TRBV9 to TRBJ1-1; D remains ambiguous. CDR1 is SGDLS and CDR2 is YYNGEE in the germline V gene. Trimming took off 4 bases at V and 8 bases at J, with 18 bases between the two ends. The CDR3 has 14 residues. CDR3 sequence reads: CASSLSTAPTEAFF. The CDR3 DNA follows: TGTGCCAGCAGCTTATCTACAGCACCGACCGAAGCTTTCTTT.

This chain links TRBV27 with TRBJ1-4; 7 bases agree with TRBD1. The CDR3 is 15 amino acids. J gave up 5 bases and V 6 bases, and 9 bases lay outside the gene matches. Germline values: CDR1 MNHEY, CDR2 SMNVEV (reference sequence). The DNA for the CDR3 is TGTGCCAGCAGCCAAACTCGGGACAGAAATGAAAAACTGTTTTTT. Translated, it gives CASSQTRDRNEKLFF.

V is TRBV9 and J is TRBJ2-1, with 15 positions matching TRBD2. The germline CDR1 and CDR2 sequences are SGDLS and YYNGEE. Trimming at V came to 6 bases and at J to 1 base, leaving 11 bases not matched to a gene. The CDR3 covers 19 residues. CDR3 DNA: TGTGCCAGCACCCCCTTAGTGGGGACTAGCGGGGGGTCCTACAATGAGCAGTTCTTC. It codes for CASTPLVGTSGGSYNEQFF.